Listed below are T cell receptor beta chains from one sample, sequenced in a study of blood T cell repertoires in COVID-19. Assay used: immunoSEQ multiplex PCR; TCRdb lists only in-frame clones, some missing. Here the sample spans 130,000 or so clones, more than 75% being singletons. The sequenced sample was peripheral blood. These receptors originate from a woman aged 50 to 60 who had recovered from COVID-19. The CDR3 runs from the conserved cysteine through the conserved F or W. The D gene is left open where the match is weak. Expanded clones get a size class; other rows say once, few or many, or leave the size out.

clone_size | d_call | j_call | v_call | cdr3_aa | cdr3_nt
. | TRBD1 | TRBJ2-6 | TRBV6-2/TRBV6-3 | CASSRGQFSGANVLTF | TGTGCCAGCAGTAGGGGACAGTTCTCTGGGGCCAACGTCCTGACTTTC
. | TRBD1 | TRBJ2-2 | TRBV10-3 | CAIKETGDTGELFF | TGTGCCATCAAGGAGACAGGGGACACCGGGGAGCTGTTTTTT
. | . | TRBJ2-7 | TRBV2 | CASRVSGSSYEQYF | TGTGCCAGCAGGGTGAGCGGTAGTTCCTACGAGCAGTACTTC
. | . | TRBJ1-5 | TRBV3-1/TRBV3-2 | CASSHGVSNQPQHF | TGTGCCAGCAGCCACGGGGTTAGCAATCAGCCCCAGCATTTT
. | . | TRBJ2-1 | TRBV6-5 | CASSYNREEQFF | TGTGCCAGCAGTTACAACAGGGAGGAGCAGTTCTTC
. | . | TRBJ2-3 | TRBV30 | CAWSVGASKQYF | TGTGCCTGGAGTGTAGGAGCGAGCAAGCAGTATTTT
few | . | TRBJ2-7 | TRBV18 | CASSPSGSRRQYF | TGTGCCAGCTCACCAAGTGGATCCAGGCGGCAGTACTTC
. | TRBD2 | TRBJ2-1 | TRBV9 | CASSRTSGRELDEQFF | TGTGCCAGCAGCCGCACTAGCGGGAGGGAACTGGATGAGCAGTTCTTC
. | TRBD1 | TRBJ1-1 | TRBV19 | CASRPRDRPNTEAFF | TGTGCCAGTAGGCCCAGGGACAGACCGAACACTGAAGCTTTCTTT
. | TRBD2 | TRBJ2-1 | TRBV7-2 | CASSPFRLADYNEQFF | TGTGCCAGCAGCCCTTTTAGACTAGCGGACTACAATGAGCAGTTCTTC
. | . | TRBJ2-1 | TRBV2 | CASSLRGNNEQFF | TGTGCCAGCAGCCTTCGGGGTAACAATGAGCAGTTCTTC
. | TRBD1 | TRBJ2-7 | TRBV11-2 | CASSSLRQDRGYEQYF | TGTGCCAGCAGCTCCTTGCGACAGGACAGGGGTTACGAGCAGTACTTC
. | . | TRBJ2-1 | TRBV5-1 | CASSLARYEQFF | TGCGCCAGCAGCTTGGCCCGGTATGAGCAGTTCTTC
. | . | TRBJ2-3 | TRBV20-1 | CSAEGQTVPYF | TGCAGTGCTGAGGGCCAGACCGTACCGTATTTT
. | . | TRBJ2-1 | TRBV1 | CTSSLCDEQFF | TGCACCAGCAGCCTATGCGATGAGCAGTTCTTC
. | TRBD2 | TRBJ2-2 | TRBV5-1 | CASSSGLAGASATGELFF | TGCGCCAGCAGCTCGGGACTAGCGGGGGCTTCCGCCACCGGGGAGCTGTTTTTT
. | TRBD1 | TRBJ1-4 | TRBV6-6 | CASSYQGQGLIF | TGTGCCAGCAGTTACCAGGGACAGGGCCTTATCTTT
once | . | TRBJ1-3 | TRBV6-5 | CASFSSGNTIYF | TGTGCCAGCTTTAGCTCTGGAAACACCATATATTTT
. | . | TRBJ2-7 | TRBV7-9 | CASSADMKYEQYF | TGTGCCAGCAGCGCAGACATGAAGTACGAGCAGTACTTC
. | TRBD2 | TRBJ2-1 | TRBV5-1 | CASSLGSGDNEQFF | TGCGCCAGCAGCTTGGGTAGCGGGGACAATGAGCAGTTCTTC
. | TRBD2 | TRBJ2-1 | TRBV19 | CASSIASGGNEQFF | TGTGCCAGTAGTATAGCTAGCGGGGGGAATGAGCAGTTCTTC
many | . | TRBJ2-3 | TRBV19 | CASSTPSSGTDTQYF | TGTGCCAGTAGTACACCTAGCAGCGGGACAGATACGCAGTATTTT
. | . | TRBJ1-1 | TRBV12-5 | CASGLGALQGNTEAFF | TGTGCTAGTGGTTTGGGCGCACTCCAGGGGAACACTGAAGCTTTCTTT
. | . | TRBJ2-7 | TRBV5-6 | CASSSTGLRTYEQYF | TGTGCCAGCAGCTCTACAGGGCTAAGAACCTACGAGCAGTACTTC
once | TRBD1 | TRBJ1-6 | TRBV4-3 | CASSQDMAGGNSYNSPLHF | TGCGCCAGCAGCCAAGATATGGCAGGGGGTAACTCCTATAATTCACCCCTCCACTTT
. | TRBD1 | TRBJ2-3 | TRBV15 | CATSRGGGQGTDTQYF | TGTGCCACCAGCAGGGGTGGGGGACAGGGCACAGATACGCAGTATTTT
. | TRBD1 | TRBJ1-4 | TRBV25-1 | CASSEFTGQEEKLFF | TGTGCCAGCAGTGAATTTACGGGACAGGAGGAAAAACTGTTTTTT
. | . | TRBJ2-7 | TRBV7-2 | CASSFSESEKQYF | TGTGCCAGCAGCTTCTCCGAGAGTGAAAAGCAGTACTTC
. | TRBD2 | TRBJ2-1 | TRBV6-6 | CATVPGLAGDEQFF | TGTGCCACGGTACCGGGACTAGCGGGAGATGAGCAGTTCTTC
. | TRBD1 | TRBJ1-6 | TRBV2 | CASSEGQGAPYSPLHF | TGTGCCAGCAGTGAAGGTCAGGGGGCCCCATATTCACCCCTCCACTTT
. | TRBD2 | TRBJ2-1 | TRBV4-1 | CASSRRLAPYNEQFF | TGCGCCAGCAGCCGGAGACTAGCTCCCTACAATGAGCAGTTCTTC
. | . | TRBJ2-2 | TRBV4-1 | CASSESPGETGELFF | TGCGCCAGCAGCGAAAGTCCAGGGGAGACCGGGGAGCTGTTTTTT
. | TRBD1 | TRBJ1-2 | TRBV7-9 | CASSSGGPKRYGYTF | TGTGCCAGCAGCTCAGGGGGCCCTAAACGCTATGGCTACACCTTC
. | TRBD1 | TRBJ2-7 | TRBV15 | CATSREGDSSYEQYF | TGTGCCACCAGCAGAGAGGGGGACAGCTCCTACGAGCAGTACTTC
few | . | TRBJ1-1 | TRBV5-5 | CASSLRGDGASTEAFF | TGTGCCAGCAGCTTGCGGGGAGATGGTGCGAGCACTGAAGCTTTCTTT
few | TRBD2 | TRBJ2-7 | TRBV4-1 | CASSQVAREGSEQYF | TGCGCCAGCAGCCAAGTTGCGCGGGAGGGTAGCGAGCAGTACTTC
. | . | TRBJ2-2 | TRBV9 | CASSLNSVGSGELFF | TGTGCCAGCAGCCTGAACTCAGTCGGGTCCGGGGAGCTGTTTTTT
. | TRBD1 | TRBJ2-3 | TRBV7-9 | CASSTGQGAFGDTQYF | TGTGCCAGCAGCACCGGACAGGGGGCTTTTGGGGATACGCAGTATTTT
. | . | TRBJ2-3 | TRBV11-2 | CASSSGRGGIDTQYF | TGTGCCAGCAGCTCCGGTAGGGGAGGCATAGATACGCAGTATTTT
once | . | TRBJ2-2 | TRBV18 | CASGRDLNTGELFF | TGTGCCAGCGGCCGGGACTTAAACACCGGGGAGCTGTTTTTT
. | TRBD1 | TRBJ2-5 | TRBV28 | CASSKGQGKGEGETQYF | TGTGCCAGCAGTAAAGGACAGGGAAAAGGTGAGGGAGAGACCCAGTACTTC
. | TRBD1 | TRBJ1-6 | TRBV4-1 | CASSRRQGDGSPLHF | TGCGCCAGCAGCCGGCGACAGGGGGATGGTTCACCCCTCCACTTT
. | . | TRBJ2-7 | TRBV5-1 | CASSFGYEQYF | TGCGCCAGCAGCTTCGGCTACGAGCAGTACTTC
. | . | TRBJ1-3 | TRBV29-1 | CSVYRDNGNTIYF | TGCAGCGTTTACCGGGACAATGGAAACACCATATATTTT
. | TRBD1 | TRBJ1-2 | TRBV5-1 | CASSSGQGAGSYGYTF | TGCGCCAGCAGCTCCGGCCAGGGGGCTGGGAGCTATGGCTACACCTTC
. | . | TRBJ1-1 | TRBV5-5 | CASSSYLGGGPEAFF | TGTGCCAGCAGCTCTTATCTGGGAGGGGGTCCTGAAGCTTTCTTT
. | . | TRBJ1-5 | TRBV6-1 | CASSEGGRQPQHF | TGTGCCAGCAGTGAAGGGGGGAGGCAGCCCCAGCATTTT
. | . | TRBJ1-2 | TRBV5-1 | CASSLESTNYGYTF | TGCGCCAGCAGCTTGGAGTCTACTAACTATGGCTACACCTTC
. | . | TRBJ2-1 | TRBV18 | CASSPTRYNEQFF | TGTGCCAGCTCACCAACAAGATACAATGAGCAGTTCTTC
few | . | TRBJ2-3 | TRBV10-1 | CASTNYRAYF | TGCGCCAGCACGAACTACCGAGCCTATTTT
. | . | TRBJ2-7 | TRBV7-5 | CARKGFHEQYF | TGTGCCAGAAAGGGGTTCCACGAGCAGTACTTC